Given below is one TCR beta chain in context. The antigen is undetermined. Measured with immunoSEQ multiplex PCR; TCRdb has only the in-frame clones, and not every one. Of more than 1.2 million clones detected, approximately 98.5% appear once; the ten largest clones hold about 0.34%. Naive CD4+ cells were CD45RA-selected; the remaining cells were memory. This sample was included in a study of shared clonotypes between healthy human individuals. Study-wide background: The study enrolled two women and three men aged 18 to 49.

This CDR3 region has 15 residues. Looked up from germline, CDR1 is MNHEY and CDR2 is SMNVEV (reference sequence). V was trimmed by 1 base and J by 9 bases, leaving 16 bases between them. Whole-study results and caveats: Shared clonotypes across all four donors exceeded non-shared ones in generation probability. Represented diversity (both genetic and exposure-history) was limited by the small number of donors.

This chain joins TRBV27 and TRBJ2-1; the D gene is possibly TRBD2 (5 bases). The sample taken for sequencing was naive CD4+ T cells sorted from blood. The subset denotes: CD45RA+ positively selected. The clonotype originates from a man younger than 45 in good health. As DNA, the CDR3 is TGTGCCAGCAGTTTATTTTCGGGAAAGTCAGCTGAGCAGTTCTTC. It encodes CASSLFSGKSAEQFF.